This T cell receptor beta chain appears in the sequencing data of a study of blood T cell repertoires in COVID-19. Only a few counts were recorded for this clone. Authors' processing steps: Amplification of reference gene primers provided the estimated nucleated cell counts. TCRdb keeps only in-frame clones here, not all; method: immunoSEQ multiplex PCR. V and J calls and clone size come straight from that table; D and trimming were deduced from the DNA. The repertoire includes 150,000 to 200,000 clones, roughly three quarters of them detected once, and roughly 17% sits in the top ten. This TCR came from a man in his 60s with active or convalescent COVID-19. The specimen sequenced was peripheral blood.

In DNA, the CDR3 is TGTGCCAGCAGGCCCCTGAGACAGGGAAAAGATACGCAGTATTTT. It codes for CASRPLRQGKDTQYF. The chain has TRBV11-1 and TRBJ2-3, with 7 bases aligning to TRBD1. This CDR3 contains 15 residues. V dropped 6 bases and J dropped 5; count of bases not matched to a gene: 11. Germline assignment: CDR1 SGHAT and CDR2 FQDESV (reference sequence). The full variable domain, in which reference TRBV11-1 and TRBJ2-3 provide the parts outside the CDR3, is EAEVAQSPRYKITEKSQAVAFWCDPISGHATLYWYRQILGQGPELLVQFQDESVVDDSQLPKDRFSAERLKGVDSTLKIQPAELGDSAMYLCASRPLRQGKDTQYFGPGTRLTVL.